This section outlines one T cell receptor beta chain sequence together with its context. Its antigen is not yet known. It has no much larger one-base neighbor in the sample; base qualities were not kept. These data are taken from a study of PD-1 blockade in classical Hodgkin lymphoma (TCRdb year 2020). Study-level background: Nivolumab dosing was 3 mg/kg intravenously every 2 weeks, continuing until either disease progression or unacceptable toxicity. A peripheral blood immune signature of response to PD-1 blockade in classical Hodgkin lymphoma was defined using TCR beta sequencing and CyTOF. On the study overall, not on this receptor specifically: Lower diversity was seen in patients whose nivolumab began less than 1 year after ASCT, and these patients were left out of later analyses so that immune reconstitution would not confound the results. CD4+ but not CD8+ TCR diversity rose significantly by C4D1 (p=0.0027 vs p=0.16), most apparent in complete responders (p=0.02). Baseline diversity similar to that of newly diagnosed patients was observed in trial patients achieving complete response, whereas significantly lower diversity was observed in partial responders and progressors. The study was restricted to a single clinical trial cohort, and the causes of repertoire differences, possibly disease activity or prior therapy, were left undefined. Baseline TCR diversity was reported as lower in newly diagnosed patients than in healthy donors, and lower still in relapsed/refractory patients.

The V end gives up 5 bases and the J end 8 bases, leaving 4 bases in the junction not matched to a gene. The germline V gene supplies CDR1 SGHTA and CDR2 FQGTGA. The CDR3 goes from the cysteine to the phenylalanine over 13 residues. Of all the DNA, just the CDR3 is kept, 39 bases in frame from base 1. Genomic DNA was isolated using the Qiagen DNeasy kit from unsorted PBMCs as well as from negatively selected CD4+ and CD8+ fractions. TCR beta CDR3 regions were amplified by immunoSEQ multiplex PCR using primers annealing to V and J segments. A synthetic immune receptor repertoire was used to minimize amplification bias, and any residual bias was removed computationally once sequencing was done. As for how the authors treated the data: Custom Python scripts were used to quantify repertoire diversity as the Shannon entropy index. Unsorted, CD4+ and CD8+ repertoires were analyzed separately, except for combined analyses in which CD4+ and CD8+ sequences were merged in silico. A clone counted as expanded when the clone's frequency after treatment rose at least 2-fold relative to C1D1, and clones undetected at baseline were given a pseudocount of 0.5. Clones with 0 or 1 copy at C1D1 were defined as singleton clones, while clones with 2 or more copies were defined as non-singleton clones. Clones expanded in unsorted samples were assigned a CD4+, CD8+ or unknown annotation through matching of protein sequences in sorted samples from the same patient. Diversity changes from C1D1 to C4D1 were tested in paired samples using Wilcoxon tests. Not all clones reach the TCRdb copy of this immuneACCESS table, which keeps in-frame sequences only. Checked studies attribute under half of the gap to unresolved V genes and leave the rest unexplained. That table is the source of V, J and clone size, and D and trimming were worked out from the DNA. The sample table lists fewer than 65,000 clones, 80% to 90% of them with a count of one. 15% of the sample is held by the ten biggest clonotypes.

The sample's time point, from its label and the paper: cycle 1 day 1 (C1D1), immediately before nivolumab initiation. Every trial patient had relapsed following autologous stem cell transplantation, and prior brentuximab vedotin exposure was what differed among cohorts A, B and C. The trial cohort included roughly 60 patients with relapsed/refractory classical Hodgkin lymphoma, and each patient had a best overall response of complete response, partial response or progressive disease. Trial patients were treated with single-agent nivolumab in the multi-cohort phase II CheckMate 205 trial. Best overall response was determined by an independent review committee according to the 2007 International Working Group response criteria. Trial PBMCs were obtained immediately prior to nivolumab initiation (C1D1) and on therapy at cycle 2 day 1 and cycle 4 day 1. Peripheral blood was collected in 8 mL Vacutainer Cell Preparation Tubes, from which PBMCs were isolated by centrifugation and then cryopreserved.

The sample was peripheral blood mononuclear cells (PBMCs), taken at baseline. This TCR derives from a human donor with classical Hodgkin lymphoma. The chain employs TRBV7-3 and TRBJ2-1; TRBD1 agrees with 9 junctional bases. The CDR3 here reads CASSDRGEDEQFF. The DNA sequence is TGTGCCAGCAGCGACAGGGGGGAGGATGAGCAGTTCTTC.